Each of the 17 T cell receptor beta chains below was sequenced from the same sample in a study of beta chain features in type 1 diabetes. General study points: There was a moderate but significant shortening of TCRB CDR3s in all four CD4+ subsets of Type 1 diabetes patients.

These receptors lack a known antigen. Every isolated RNA sample was fully reverse transcribed, so sequencing captured expressed TCRB transcripts. Clones were read by immunoSEQ multiplex PCR, and TCRdb kept only the in-frame ones, dropping some. The sample has around 180,000 clones, under 9.5% seen once. Material: central memory CD4+ T cells from blood. These receptors came from a man between 18 and 29 years old with type 1 diabetes.

This clone has just a few counts. V and J are TRBV7-2 and TRBJ1-6; unclear D gene. Trimming removed 4 bases from V and 7 bases from J, with 14 bases in between. CDR1 is SGHTA, CDR2 FQGNSA, per germline. The CDR3 runs 15 residues. The CDR3 DNA reads as TGTGCCAGCAGCTACCGATCGGGTGGGAATTCACCCCTCCACTTT. Residues: CASSYRSGGNSPLHF. Full variable domain (remainder filled in from reference TRBV7-2 and TRBJ1-6): GAGVSQSPSNKVTEKGKDVELRCDPISGHTALYWYRQSLGQGLEFLIYFQGNSAPDKSGLPSDRFSAERTGGSVSTLTIQRTQQEDSAVYLCASSYRSGGNSPLHFGNGTRLTVT.

This clone was observed a few times. This chain uses TRBV5-1 with TRBJ2-1; 10 bases align to TRBD1. Trimming cost V 0 bases and J 9 bases; bases outside gene matches: 3. Germline values: CDR1 SGHRS, CDR2 YFSETQ. The CDR3 contains 14 residues. The CDR3 DNA follows: TGCGCCAGCAGCTTGGGACAGGGGGCTGGTGAGCAGTTCTTC. It codes for CASSLGQGAGEQFF.

The V gene is TRBV6-5, the J gene TRBJ2-5, with TRBD2 matching 9 bases. Germline CDR1 and CDR2: MNHEY and SVGAGI. The CDR3 covers 15 residues. With 5 bases clipped from V and 1 base from J, the junction kept 5 bases outside the gene matches. This chain's CDR3 is CASSRLADPQETQYF. The CDR3 DNA sequence: TGTGCCAGCAGTCGACTAGCGGATCCCCAAGAGACCCAGTACTTC.

This CDR3 reads CASSEGSSYNEQFF. In DNA, the CDR3 is TGTGCCAGCTCAGAAGGGAGCTCCTACAATGAGCAGTTCTTC. The J gene is TRBJ2-1, the V gene TRBV18; D may be TRBD2 (5 bases). V was cut by 5 bases and J by 0 bases, with 8 bases left in between. Germline assignment: CDR1 KGHSH and CDR2 LQKENI. This CDR3 has 14 amino acids.

The chain couples TRBV29-1 to TRBJ1-1, with D perhaps TRBD1 (5 bases). The V end lost 3 bases, the J end lost 10 bases, and 18 bases lay between the germline ends. The CDR3 extends over 13 amino acids. Germline CDR1 is SQVTM and CDR2 is ANQGSEA. Here the CDR3 DNA reads TGCAGCGTTGATAAGTTGGACACGTGGGTAGCTTTCTTT. It codes for CSVDKLDTWVAFF.

This clone turned up a few times. This rearrangement joins TRBV7-2 to TRBJ2-6; weak D call: TRBD1 (6 bases). Trimming removed 0 bases at V and 19 bases at J, with 10 bases between. The CDR3 extends over 11 amino acids. Germline CDR1 and CDR2: SGHTA and FQGNSA. The DNA of the CDR3 is TGTGCCAGCAGCTTAGCTATGGGACAAACTTTC. It is translated as CASSLAMGQTF.

The chain joins TRBV28 to TRBJ2-5, with TRBD1 matching 7 bases. The J segment lost 4 bases and the V segment lost 9 bases, leaving 8 bases of the junction unmatched. This CDR3 has 13 residues. Per the germline V gene, CDR1 is MDHEN and CDR2 is SYDVKM. The CDR3 protein is CASSYRTGETQYF. In DNA form, the CDR3 reads TGTGCCAGTTCTTACCGGACAGGAGAGACCCAGTACTTC.

V and J are TRBV28 and TRBJ1-2; the D gene is possibly TRBD1 (6 bases). The CDR3 consists of 13 residues. CDR1 MDHEN and CDR2 SYDVKM come from the germline V gene. With 3 bases removed from V and 5 bases from J, the gap between germline ends came to 10 bases. The CDR3 DNA reads as TGTGCCAGCAGTTTGGCCAGGGGATATGGCTACACCTTC. Translated, it gives CASSLARGYGYTF.

This chain links TRBV5-1 with TRBJ2-3, with 7 bases that match TRBD1. V lost 7 bases and J lost 4; bases outside the gene matches: 12. This CDR3 region has 15 residues. The V gene's germline CDR1 is SGHRS and CDR2 YFSETQ. The CDR3 sequence: CASRRTGEGPDTQYF. In nucleotides, the CDR3 is TGCGCCAGCCGCCGGACAGGCGAAGGTCCAGATACGCAGTATTTT.

This clone has only a few counts. This chain links TRBV19 with TRBJ2-3, with D possibly matching TRBD2 (6 bases). Trimming shortened V by 5 bases and J by 2 bases, and 14 bases separated the two germline ends. CDR3 size: 15 residues. Looked up from germline, CDR1 is LNHDA and CDR2 is SQIVND (reference sequence). The CDR3: CASSSYSGSTDTQYF. CDR3 coding DNA: TGTGCCAGTAGTTCATATAGCGGCTCCACAGATACGCAGTATTTT.

This clone was picked up many times. The chain has TRBV2 and TRBJ1-1; D is uncertain. Germline V gene data show CDR1 as SNHLY and CDR2 as FYNNEI. Trimming cost V 5 bases and J 6 bases, with 13 bases left between them. The CDR3 sequence is 13 residues long. The CDR3 loop is CASSSVGSPEAFF. In DNA, the CDR3 is TGTGCCAGCAGTTCTGTCGGGAGCCCTGAAGCTTTCTTT. The full variable domain, completed using reference TRBV2 and TRBJ1-1, is EPEVTQTPSHQVTQMGQEVILRCVPISNHLYFYWYRQILGQKVEFLVSFYNNEISEKSEIFDDQFSVERPDGSNFTLKIRSTKLEDSAMYFCASSSVGSPEAFFGQGTRLTVV.

The J gene is TRBJ2-5, the V gene TRBV2, with D possibly TRBD1 on 5 matching bases. V lost 1 base and J 5 bases, leaving 14 bases between the germline ends. The length of the CDR3 is 15 residues. CDR1 SNHLY and CDR2 FYNNEI come from the germline V gene. The CDR3 DNA sequence: TGTGCCAGCAGTGAAGAGCAGGGTGTAGGGGAGACCCAGTACTTC. It codes for CASSEEQGVGETQYF.

This clone was observed many times. This sequence joins TRBV29-1 and TRBJ2-4; D gene uncertain. The CDR3 contains 12 residues. Germline-derived CDR1 and CDR2 are SQVTM and ANQGSEA. Trimming took 7 bases from V and 5 from J, leaving 12 bases between them. The CDR3 sequence is CSGRGPENIQYF. CDR3 coding DNA: TGCAGCGGCCGTGGCCCCGAAAACATTCAGTACTTC.

The chain recombines TRBV7-9 with TRBJ2-7; 16 nucleotides match TRBD2. CDR3 size: 16 residues. The junction had 6 bases not matched to a gene; V was cut back by 5 bases and J by 5 bases. CDR1 and CDR2 from the germline V gene are SEHNR and FQNEAQ (reference sequence). CDR3 region: CASSRGTSGRVDEQYF. CDR3 nucleotides: TGTGCCAGCAGCCGCGGGACTAGCGGGAGGGTCGACGAGCAGTACTTC.

V usage is TRBV5-1 and J usage is TRBJ1-1, with TRBD1 identical over 7 bases. The CDR3 sequence is 12 residues long. Germline CDR1 SGHRS, CDR2 YFSETQ. The V segment lost 0 bases and the J segment 7 bases; nucleotides outside the gene matches: 0. CDR3 region: CASSLGDSEAFF. The CDR3 DNA reads TGCGCCAGCAGCTTGGGGGACAGTGAAGCTTTCTTT. Full variable domain (missing parts from reference TRBV5-1 and TRBJ1-1): KAGVTQTPRYLIKTRGQQVTLSCSPISGHRSVSWYQQTPGQGLQFLFEYFSETQRNKGNFPGRFSGRQFSNSRSEMNVSTLELGDSALYLCASSLGDSEAFFGQGTRLTVV.

This rearrangement joins TRBV4-3 to TRBJ2-1; 10 positions agree with TRBD2. The CDR3 has 15 amino acids. Per germline, CDR1 LGHNA and CDR2 YSLEER. The V and J ends lost 1 base and 9 bases, in that order; junction bases with no gene match: 6. CDR3 nucleotide sequence: TGCGCCAGCAGCCAAGCGAGCGGGGGGGCGACTGAGCAGTTCTTC. Its protein product is CASSQASGGATEQFF.

The table lists this clone with a few counts. CDR3 sequence reads: CASTGGDEAFF. In nucleotides, the CDR3 is TGTGCCAGTACTGGGGGGGATGAAGCTTTCTTT. This rearrangement joins TRBV28 to TRBJ1-1; perhaps TRBD1 as D (5 bases). With 9 bases removed from V and 7 bases from J, the gap between germline ends came to 12 bases. Germline CDR1 is MDHEN and CDR2 is SYDVKM. There are 11 residues in the CDR3.